These T cell receptor beta chains were read from a single sample in a study of HIV-infected patients and healthy controls. TCRdb passed the 5' RACE reads through MiXCR, listing each CDR3 protein once. The table includes 19,000 or so distinct CDR3 sequences, 12% detected once. Material: blood. All receptors derive from an adult in good health. The CDR3 runs from the conserved cysteine through the conserved F or W. Each record gives: D gene, J gene, clone size, V gene, CDR3 protein, CDR3 DNA. The D gene is left open where the match is weak. Clone size is given for some rows only: seen once, a few or many times, or a class if the clone is expanded.

>NA|TRBJ1-1|many|TRBV7-9
CASSFAPNTEAFF
TGTGCCAGCAGCTTTGCCCCGAACACTGAAGCTTTCTTT
>NA|TRBJ1-1|few|TRBV30
CAWGVSENTEAFF
TGTGCCTGGGGGGTGTCAGAGAACACTGAAGCTTTCTTT
>NA|TRBJ1-1|NA|TRBV6-6
CASSYSVDGTEAFF
TGTGCCAGCAGTTACTCCGTAGATGGGACTGAAGCTTTCTTT
>TRBD2|TRBJ2-3|many|TRBV12-3/TRBV12-4
CASSLAGGATDTQYF
TGTGCCAGCAGCCTTGCCGGGGGGGCCACAGATACGCAGTATTTT
>NA|TRBJ2-5|few|TRBV27
CASSLSDGRQETQYF
TGTGCCAGCAGTTTATCGGACGGACGACAAGAGACCCAGTACTTC
>NA|TRBJ2-3|many|TRBV10-3
CAISESIQAPPADTQYF
TGTGCCATCAGTGAGTCGATTCAGGCACCGCCAGCAGATACGCAGTATTTT
>NA|TRBJ2-3|NA|TRBV12-3/TRBV12-4
CASSSPAGTDTQYF
TGTGCCAGCAGTTCCCCCGCGGGAACAGATACGCAGTATTTT
>NA|TRBJ2-2|medium-sized|TRBV20-1
CSARFLGGTNTGELFF
TGCAGTGCTAGATTTTTGGGGGGTACGAACACCGGGGAGCTGTTTTTT
>NA|TRBJ1-2|many|TRBV20-1
CSASNGSPQYYGYTF
TGCAGTGCCTCGAATGGGAGCCCCCAATACTATGGCTACACCTTC
>TRBD1|TRBJ2-7|many|TRBV2
CASSSQGADYEQYF
TGTGCCAGCAGTTCACAGGGGGCAGATTACGAGCAGTACTTC
>NA|TRBJ1-6|few|TRBV12-3/TRBV12-4
CASSPYGANSPLHF
TGTGCCAGCAGTCCTTACGGGGCTAATTCACCCCTCCACTTT
>TRBD1|TRBJ2-2|medium-sized|TRBV6-4
CASRRDRGNTGELFF
TGTGCCAGCAGAAGGGACAGGGGAAACACCGGGGAGCTGTTTTTT
>NA|TRBJ1-2|many|TRBV6-2/TRBV6-3
CASSHGGIDYGYTF
TGTGCCAGCAGCCACGGGGGTATCGACTATGGCTACACCTTC
>TRBD1|TRBJ1-2|NA|TRBV29-1
CSGGDRFGYTF
TGCAGCGGGGGGGACAGGTTCGGCTACACCTTC